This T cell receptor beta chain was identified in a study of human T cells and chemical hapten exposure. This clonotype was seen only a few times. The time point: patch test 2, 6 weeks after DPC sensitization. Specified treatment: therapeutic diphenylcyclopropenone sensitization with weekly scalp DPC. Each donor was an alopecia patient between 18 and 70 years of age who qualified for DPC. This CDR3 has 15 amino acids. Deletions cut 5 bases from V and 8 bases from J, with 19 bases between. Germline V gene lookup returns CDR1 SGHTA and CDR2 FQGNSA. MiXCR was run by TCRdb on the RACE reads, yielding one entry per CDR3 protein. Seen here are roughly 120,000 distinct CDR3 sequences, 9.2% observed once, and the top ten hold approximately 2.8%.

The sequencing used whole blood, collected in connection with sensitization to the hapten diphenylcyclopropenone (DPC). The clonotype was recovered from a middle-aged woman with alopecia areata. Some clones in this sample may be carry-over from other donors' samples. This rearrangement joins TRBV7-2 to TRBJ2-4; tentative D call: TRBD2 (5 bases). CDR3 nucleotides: TGTGCCAGCAGCCGAGGACTCCTACGGCGTGACATTCAGTACTTC. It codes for CASSRGLLRRDIQYF.